This T cell receptor (beta chain) comes out of a study of blood T cell repertoires in COVID-19. Study-wide background: Sources were T cells, B-cell-depleted T cells, or PBMCs; the material itself was cDNA or gDNA.

As handled by the study authors: How many nucleated cells were present was estimated from reference gene primer amplification. The method was immunoSEQ multiplex PCR; TCRdb's version includes in-frame clones alone and lacks a portion of them. The V and J calls and clone size come from that table; D and trimming were worked out from the DNA. The table shows about 210,000 clones, with approximately 81% occurring only once. This TCR was recovered from a woman older than 75 with COVID-19, enrolled during active disease. Material for sequencing was peripheral blood.

The CDR3 is CASRGEGELSNQPQHF. CDR3 sequence (DNA): TGTGCCAGCAGAGGAGAGGGGGAGCTTAGCAATCAGCCCCAGCATTTT. The gene calls are TRBV28 and TRBJ1-5; possibly TRBD1 for D (6 bases). Germline V gives CDR1 MDHEN, CDR2 SYDVKM. The CDR3 is 16 residues long. V dropped 6 bases and J dropped 0 bases, with 15 bases sitting between them.